This TCR beta chain was documented in a study of cytomegalovirus exposure and HLA in healthy donors. Study-level points and caveats: Researchers counted 180 or so TCR beta chains as cytomegalovirus-associated. Rare sequences made up most TCRs, while some public TCRs were found in many donors. According to reports, the classifier identified cytomegalovirus status with high specificity and sensitivity. The finding came from a later analysis; first-cohort TCR clusters tended to co-occur in the 95 to 150 validation repertoires.

The CDR3 runs 14 residues. Germline CDR1 and CDR2: LGHNA and YNFKEQ. Trimming pared 2 bases from V and 0 bases from J, leaving 7 bases between. Data came from immunoSEQ multiplex PCR; TCRdb stores just in-frame clones and leaves some out. The repertoire has about 330,000 clones, about nine tenths of them found once; the top ten carry 1.2%. In its sample, this clone was seen once. Its cognate antigen is unknown. This clonotype originated in a woman younger than 45 in good health and CMV-seropositive. Sequencing input: PBMCs. The V gene is TRBV4-2, the J gene TRBJ1-1; unclear D gene. CDR3 DNA sequence: TGTGCCAGCAGCCAAAGCGGGATGAACACTGAAGCTTTCTTT. Translation: CASSQSGMNTEAFF.